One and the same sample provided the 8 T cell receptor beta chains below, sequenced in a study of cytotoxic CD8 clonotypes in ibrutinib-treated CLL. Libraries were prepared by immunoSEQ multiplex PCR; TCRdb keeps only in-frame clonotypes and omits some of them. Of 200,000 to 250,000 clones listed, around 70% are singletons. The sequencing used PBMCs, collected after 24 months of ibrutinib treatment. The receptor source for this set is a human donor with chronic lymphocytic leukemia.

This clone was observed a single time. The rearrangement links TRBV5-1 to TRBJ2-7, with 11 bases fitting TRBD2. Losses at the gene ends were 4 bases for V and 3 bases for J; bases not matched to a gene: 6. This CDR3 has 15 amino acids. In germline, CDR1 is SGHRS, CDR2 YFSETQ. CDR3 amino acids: CASSPELAGDYEQYF. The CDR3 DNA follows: TGCGCCAGCAGCCCGGAACTAGCGGGAGACTACGAGCAGTACTTC.

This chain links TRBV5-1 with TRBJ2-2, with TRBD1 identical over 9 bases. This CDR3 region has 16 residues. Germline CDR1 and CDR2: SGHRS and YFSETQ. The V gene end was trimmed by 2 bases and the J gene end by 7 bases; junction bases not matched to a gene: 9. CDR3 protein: CASSFSQGAQIGELFF. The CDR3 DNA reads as TGCGCCAGCAGCTTTTCACAGGGGGCGCAAATCGGGGAGCTGTTTTTT.

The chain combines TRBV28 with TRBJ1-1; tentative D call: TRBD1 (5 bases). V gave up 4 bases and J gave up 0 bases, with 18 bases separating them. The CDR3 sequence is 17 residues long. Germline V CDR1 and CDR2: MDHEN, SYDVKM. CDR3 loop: CASSWGGSLSLNTEAFF. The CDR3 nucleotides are TGTGCCAGCAGTTGGGGGGGGAGTCTTTCACTGAACACTGAAGCTTTCTTT.

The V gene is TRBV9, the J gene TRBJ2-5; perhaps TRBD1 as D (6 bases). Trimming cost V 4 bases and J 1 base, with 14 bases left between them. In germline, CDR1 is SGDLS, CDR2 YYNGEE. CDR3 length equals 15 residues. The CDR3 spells CASSLGTNSQETQYF. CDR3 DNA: TGTGCCAGCAGCCTCGGGACAAACTCCCAAGAGACCCAGTACTTC.

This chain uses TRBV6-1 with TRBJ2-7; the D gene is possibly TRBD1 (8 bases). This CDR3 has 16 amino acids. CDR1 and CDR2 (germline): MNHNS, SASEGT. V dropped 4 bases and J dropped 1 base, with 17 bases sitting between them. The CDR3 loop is CASSAREGQASYEQYF. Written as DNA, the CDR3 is TGTGCCAGCAGTGCAAGGGAGGGACAGGCGTCCTACGAGCAGTACTTC.

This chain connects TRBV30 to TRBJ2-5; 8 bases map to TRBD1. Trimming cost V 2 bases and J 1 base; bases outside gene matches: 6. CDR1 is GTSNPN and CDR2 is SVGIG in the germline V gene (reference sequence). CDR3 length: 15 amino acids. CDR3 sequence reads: CAWSRQGAIQETQYF. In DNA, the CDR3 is TGTGCCTGGAGTAGGCAGGGGGCGATCCAAGAGACCCAGTACTTC.

The CDR3 nucleotides are TGTGCCACCAGCAGCCAGACCGGGACTAGCGTGGGAGAGCAGTACTTC. Its translation: CATSSQTGTSVGEQYF. The chain couples TRBV15 to TRBJ2-7; 10 bases are a match to TRBD2. Germline CDR1 LNHNV, CDR2 YYDKDF (reference sequence). The CDR3 length is 16 residues. With V trimmed by 3 bases and J by 7 bases, 12 bases remained unmatched.

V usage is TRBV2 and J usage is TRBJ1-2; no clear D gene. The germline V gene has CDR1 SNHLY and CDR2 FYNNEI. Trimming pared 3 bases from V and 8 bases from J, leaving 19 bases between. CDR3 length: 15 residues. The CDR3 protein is CASSDRQGRVVGYTF. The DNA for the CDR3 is TGTGCCAGCAGTGATCGCCAAGGCCGGGTGGTCGGCTACACCTTC. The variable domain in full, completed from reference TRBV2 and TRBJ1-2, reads EPEVTQTPSHQVTQMGQEVILRCVPISNHLYFYWYRQILGQKVEFLVSFYNNEISEKSEIFDDQFSVERPDGSNFTLKIRSTKLEDSAMYFCASSDRQGRVVGYTFGSGTRLTVV.